A selection of T cell receptor beta chains follows, all from one sample in a study of OX40 agonist ivuxolimab in advanced cancers. Measured with immunoSEQ multiplex PCR; TCRdb has only the in-frame clones, and not every one. The sample lists approximately 46,000 clones, approximately 86% occurring once. This sample comprised CD4+ or CD8+ T cells sorted from blood, obtained in a trial of the OX40 agonist ivuxolimab. These receptors were taken from an adult with an advanced solid tumor such as melanoma, head and neck, liver or kidney cancer. The CDR3 runs from the conserved cysteine through the conserved F or W. Each record gives: clone size, D gene, J gene, V gene, CDR3 protein, CDR3 DNA. The D gene is left open where the match is weak. Expanded clones are given a class, and other clones once, few, many or no size at all.

>-|TRBD1|TRBJ1-2|TRBV6-5
CASAQGGGRGGYTF
TGTGCCAGCGCACAGGGGGGAGGGCGTGGAGGCTACACCTTC
>-|-|TRBJ1-1|TRBV29-1
CSVEDAGWGTEAFF
TGCAGCGTTGAAGATGCAGGGTGGGGCACTGAAGCTTTCTTT
>-|-|TRBJ1-3|TRBV7-9
CASSTNRDRNTIYF
TGTGCCAGCAGCACAAACAGGGATCGAAACACCATATATTTT
>-|TRBD1|TRBJ2-1|TRBV15
CATSGTGGYEQFF
TGTGCCACCAGCGGAACAGGGGGGTACGAGCAGTTCTTC
>once|TRBD2|TRBJ2-5|TRBV27
CASSTSGRYETQYF
TGTGCCAGCAGTACTAGCGGGAGGTATGAGACCCAGTACTTC
>medium-sized|-|TRBJ1-6|TRBV7-9
CASSFSQGGNSPLHF
TGTGCCAGCAGCTTTTCTCAGGGAGGTAATTCACCCCTCCACTTT
>-|-|TRBJ1-5|TRBV13
CASSLGPVGGPGGSQPQHF
TGTGCCAGCAGCTTAGGGCCCGTAGGTGGACCCGGAGGCAGTCAGCCCCAGCATTTT
>-|-|TRBJ2-7|TRBV6-1
CASSEALKYEQYF
TGTGCCAGCAGTGAAGCTTTAAAGTACGAGCAGTACTTC
>-|-|TRBJ1-6|TRBV7-2
CASSFNRISPLHF
TGTGCCAGCAGCTTCAACAGGATTTCACCCCTCCACTTT
>-|TRBD1|TRBJ2-7|TRBV5-5
CASTRIGTGSFYEQYF
TGTGCCAGCACTAGAATAGGGACAGGTTCTTTCTACGAGCAGTACTTC
>once|-|TRBJ2-3|TRBV11-3
CASSLKFQTDTQYF
TGTGCCAGCAGCTTAAAGTTCCAGACAGATACGCAGTATTTT
>-|-|TRBJ1-4|TRBV15
CATSRLNTATNEKLFF
TGTGCCACCAGCAGGCTTAACACGGCAACTAATGAAAAACTGTTTTTT
>-|-|TRBJ2-1|TRBV7-9
CASSQVEQFF
TGTGCCAGCAGTCAGGTTGAGCAGTTCTTC
>once|-|TRBJ2-7|TRBV19
CASSIAASETYEQYF
TGTGCCAGTAGTATCGCGGCTAGCGAGACCTACGAGCAGTACTTC
>-|-|TRBJ2-1|TRBV9
CASSVEGVYNEQFF
TGTGCCAGCAGCGTCGAGGGAGTCTACAATGAGCAGTTCTTC
>-|-|TRBJ2-2|TRBV5-1
CASSKDPLLGTGELFF
TGCGCCAGCAGCAAGGATCCCCTTTTAGGCACCGGGGAGCTGTTTTTT
>-|-|TRBJ2-7|TRBV27
CASSLDRNSYEQYF
TGTGCCAGCAGTTTAGACAGAAACTCCTACGAGCAGTACTTC
>-|-|TRBJ1-2|TRBV9
CASSVTRTYGYTF
TGTGCCAGCAGCGTCACCAGGACGTATGGCTACACCTTC
>-|-|TRBJ1-2|TRBV15
CATSRDPGRLEGYGYTF
TGTGCCACCAGCAGAGATCCTGGACGGCTGGAGGGCTATGGCTACACCTTC
>-|-|TRBJ1-1|TRBV30
CAWSVPGTTEAFF
TGTGCCTGGAGTGTACCAGGGACCACTGAAGCTTTCTTT
>-|-|TRBJ1-2|TRBV30
CAWTGGEAGYTF
TGTGCCTGGACGGGGGGAGAAGCGGGCTACACCTTC
>-|-|TRBJ1-2|TRBV4-1
CASSLSTPRQAYGYTF
TGCGCCAGCAGCCTGTCCACTCCCAGGCAGGCCTATGGCTACACCTTC